This T cell receptor beta chain originates from a study of T cell responses to AZD1222 COVID-19 vaccine. Background on the study: Pooled together were second doses at about 4 or about 12 weeks. Study-level points and caveats: Repertoire samples came only from after the peak T cell response. Spike-specific TCR breadth and depth were elevated following two AZD1222 doses. Females outnumbered males among donors, who were mostly white British; clonal diversity was possibly underestimated.

On this clone: What it recognizes is unknown.

Sequenced by immunoSEQ multiplex PCR; TCRdb stores in-frame clones only, minus some. Here the sample spans under 70,000 clones, over 80% being singletons. The receptor comes from an adult in good health. The sample consisted of peripheral blood, taken on day 0 of AZD1222 vaccination.

CDR3 DNA sequence: TGTGCCAGTAGTAGCGGTCCTCAGTTGAACACTGAAGCTTTCTTT. Translation gives CASSSGPQLNTEAFF. V gene TRBV19 combines with J gene TRBJ1-1; D not resolved. The length of the CDR3 is 15 residues. The germline gives CDR1 LNHDA, CDR2 SQIVND (reference sequence). V lost 4 bases and J 0 bases, leaving 12 bases between the germline ends.